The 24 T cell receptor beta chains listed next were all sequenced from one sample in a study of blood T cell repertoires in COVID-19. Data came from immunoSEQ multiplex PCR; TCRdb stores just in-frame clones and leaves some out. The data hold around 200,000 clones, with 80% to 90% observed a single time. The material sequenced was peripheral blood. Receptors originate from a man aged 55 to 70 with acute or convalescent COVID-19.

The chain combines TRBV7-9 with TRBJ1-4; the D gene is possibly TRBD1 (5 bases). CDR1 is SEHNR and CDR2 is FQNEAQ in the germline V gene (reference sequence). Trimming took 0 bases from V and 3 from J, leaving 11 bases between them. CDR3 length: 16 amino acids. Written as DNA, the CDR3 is TGTGCCAGCAGCTTAGCGCGGGGCAGCCCTAATGAAAAACTGTTTTTT. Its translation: CASSLARGSPNEKLFF.

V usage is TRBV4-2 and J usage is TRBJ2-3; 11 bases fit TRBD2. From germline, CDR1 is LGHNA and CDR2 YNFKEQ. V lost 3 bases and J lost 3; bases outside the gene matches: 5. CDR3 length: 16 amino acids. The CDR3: CASSHAGTSGTDTQYF. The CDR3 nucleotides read TGTGCCAGCAGCCATGCCGGGACTAGCGGAACAGATACGCAGTATTTT.

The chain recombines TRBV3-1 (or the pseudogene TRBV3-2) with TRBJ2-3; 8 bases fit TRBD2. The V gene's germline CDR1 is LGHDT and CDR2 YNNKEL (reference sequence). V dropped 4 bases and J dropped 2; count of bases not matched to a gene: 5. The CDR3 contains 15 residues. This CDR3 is CASSPTSAYTDTQYF. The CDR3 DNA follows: TGTGCCAGCAGCCCGACTAGCGCCTACACAGATACGCAGTATTTT.

DNA of the CDR3: TGTGCCAGCAAAAGGACTAGCGGGACTTACAATGAGCAGTTCTTC. Protein product: CASKRTSGTYNEQFF. V and J are TRBV6-6 and TRBJ2-1; TRBD2 matches at 12 bases. V lost 7 bases to trimming and J lost 4 bases; unmatched junction nucleotides: 5. Germline assignment: CDR1 MNHNY and CDR2 SVGAGI (reference sequence). This CDR3 spans 15 amino acids.

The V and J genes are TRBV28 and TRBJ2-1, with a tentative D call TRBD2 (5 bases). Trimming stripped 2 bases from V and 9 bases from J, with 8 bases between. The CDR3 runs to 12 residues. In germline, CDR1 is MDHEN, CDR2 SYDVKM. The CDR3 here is CASSLIGLEQFF. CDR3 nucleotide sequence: TGTGCCAGCAGTTTAATAGGACTTGAGCAGTTCTTC.

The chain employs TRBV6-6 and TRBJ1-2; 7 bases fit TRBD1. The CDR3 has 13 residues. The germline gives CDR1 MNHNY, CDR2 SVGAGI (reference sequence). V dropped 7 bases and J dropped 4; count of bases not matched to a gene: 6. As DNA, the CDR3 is TGTGCCAGCACCTATACAGGGGCCTATGGCTACACCTTC. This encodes CASTYTGAYGYTF.

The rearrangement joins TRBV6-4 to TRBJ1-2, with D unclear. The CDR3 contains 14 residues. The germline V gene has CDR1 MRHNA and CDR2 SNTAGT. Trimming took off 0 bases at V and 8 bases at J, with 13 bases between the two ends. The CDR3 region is CASSDSRRGEGYTF. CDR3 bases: TGTGCCAGCAGTGACTCGAGGCGCGGGGAAGGCTACACCTTC.

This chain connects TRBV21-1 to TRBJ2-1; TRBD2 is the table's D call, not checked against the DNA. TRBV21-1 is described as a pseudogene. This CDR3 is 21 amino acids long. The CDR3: CASSKGLGAIAGEVVANEQFF. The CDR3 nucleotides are TGTGCCAGCAGCAAAGGGCTGGGGGCGATAGCGGGAGAGGTGGTAGCGAATGAGCAGTTCTTC.

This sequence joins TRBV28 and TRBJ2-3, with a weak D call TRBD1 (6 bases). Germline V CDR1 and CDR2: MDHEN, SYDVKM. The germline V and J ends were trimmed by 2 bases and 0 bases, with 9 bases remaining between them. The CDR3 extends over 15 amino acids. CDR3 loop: CASSLDRTSTDTQYF. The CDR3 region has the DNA TGTGCCAGCAGTTTAGACAGGACTAGCACAGATACGCAGTATTTT.

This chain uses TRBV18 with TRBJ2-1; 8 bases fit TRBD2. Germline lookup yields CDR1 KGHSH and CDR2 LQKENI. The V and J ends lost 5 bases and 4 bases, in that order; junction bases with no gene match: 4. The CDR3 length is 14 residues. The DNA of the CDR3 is TGTGCCAGCTCAGCACTAGCGGATTACAATGAGCAGTTCTTC. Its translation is CASSALADYNEQFF. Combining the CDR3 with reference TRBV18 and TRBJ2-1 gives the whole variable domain NAGVMQNPRHLVRRRGQEARLRCSPMKGHSHVYWYRQLPEEGLKFMVYLQKENIIDESGMPKERFSAEFPKEGPSILRIQQVVRGDSAAYFCASSALADYNEQFFGPGTRLTVL.

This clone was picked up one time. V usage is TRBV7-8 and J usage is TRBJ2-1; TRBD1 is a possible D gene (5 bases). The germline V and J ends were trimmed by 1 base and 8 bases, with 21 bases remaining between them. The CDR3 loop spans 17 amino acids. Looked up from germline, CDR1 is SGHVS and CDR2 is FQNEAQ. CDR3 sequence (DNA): TGTGCCAGCAGCTTAGAGGTTCGGCAGGGTAGTAGTGATGAGCAGTTCTTC. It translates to CASSLEVRQGSSDEQFF.

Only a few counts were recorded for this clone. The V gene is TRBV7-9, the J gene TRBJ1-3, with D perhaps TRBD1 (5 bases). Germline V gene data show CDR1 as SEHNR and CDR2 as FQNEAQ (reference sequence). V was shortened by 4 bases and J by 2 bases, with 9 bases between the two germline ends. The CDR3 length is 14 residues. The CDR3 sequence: CASSSDRTGNTIYF. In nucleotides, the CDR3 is TGTGCCAGCAGCTCTGACAGAACTGGAAACACCATATATTTT. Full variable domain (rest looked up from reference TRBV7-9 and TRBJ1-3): DTGVSQNPRHKITKRGQNVTFRCDPISEHNRLYWYRQTLGQGPEFLTYFQNEAQLEKSRLLSDRFSAERPKGSFSTLEIQRTEQGDSAMYLCASSSDRTGNTIYFGEGSWLTVV.

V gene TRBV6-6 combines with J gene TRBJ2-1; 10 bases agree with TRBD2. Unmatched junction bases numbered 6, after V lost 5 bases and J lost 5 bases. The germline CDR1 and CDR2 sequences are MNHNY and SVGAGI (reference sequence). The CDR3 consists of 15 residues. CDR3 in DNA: TGTGCCAGCAGTCACCCAGGACTAGCGGACAATGAGCAGTTCTTC. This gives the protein CASSHPGLADNEQFF.

The CDR3 protein is CASSPNRLVNEQFF. CDR3 sequence (DNA): TGTGCCAGCAGCCCAAACCGACTAGTCAATGAGCAGTTCTTC. This chain joins TRBV7-3 and TRBJ2-1; D is perhaps TRBD2 (6 bases). Trimming cost V 5 bases and J 6 bases, with 14 bases left between them. There are 14 residues in the CDR3. In germline, CDR1 is SGHTA, CDR2 FQGTGA.

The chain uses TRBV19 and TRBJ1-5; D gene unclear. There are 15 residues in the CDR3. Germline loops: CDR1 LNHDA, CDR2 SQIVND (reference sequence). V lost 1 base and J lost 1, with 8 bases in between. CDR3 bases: TGTGCCAGTAGTATAGCCGGGTCAAGCAATCAGCCCCAGCATTTT. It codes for CASSIAGSSNQPQHF. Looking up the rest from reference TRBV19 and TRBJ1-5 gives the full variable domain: DGGITQSPKYLFRKEGQNVTLSCEQNLNHDAMYWYRQDPGQGLRLIYYSQIVNDFQKGDIAEGYSVSREKKESFPLTVTSAQKNPTAFYLCASSIAGSSNQPQHFGDGTRLSIL.

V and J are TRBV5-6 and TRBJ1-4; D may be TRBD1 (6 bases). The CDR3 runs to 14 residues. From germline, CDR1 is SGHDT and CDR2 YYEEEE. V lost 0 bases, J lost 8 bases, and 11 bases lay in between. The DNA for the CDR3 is TGTGCCAGCAGCTTGGCCAGGGGTCGAGAAAAACTGTTTTTT. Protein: CASSLARGREKLFF.

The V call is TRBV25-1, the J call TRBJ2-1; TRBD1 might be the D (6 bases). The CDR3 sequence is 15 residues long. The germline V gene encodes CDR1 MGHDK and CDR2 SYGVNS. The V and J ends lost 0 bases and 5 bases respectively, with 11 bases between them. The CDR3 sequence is CASSEYRQVHNEQFF. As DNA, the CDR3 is TGTGCCAGCAGTGAATACCGACAGGTACACAATGAGCAGTTCTTC.

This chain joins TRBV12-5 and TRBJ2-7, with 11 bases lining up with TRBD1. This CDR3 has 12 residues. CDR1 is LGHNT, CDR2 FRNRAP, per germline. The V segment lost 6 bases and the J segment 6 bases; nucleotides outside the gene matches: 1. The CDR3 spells CASGGQGGEQYF. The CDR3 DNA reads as TGTGCTAGTGGGGGACAGGGGGGCGAGCAGTACTTC.

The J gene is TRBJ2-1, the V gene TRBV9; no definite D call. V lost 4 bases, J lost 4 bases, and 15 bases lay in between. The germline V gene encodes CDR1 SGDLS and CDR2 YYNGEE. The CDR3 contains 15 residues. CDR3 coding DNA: TGTGCCAGCAGCTCTACTATGTTTTCTTACAATGAGCAGTTCTTC. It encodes CASSSTMFSYNEQFF.

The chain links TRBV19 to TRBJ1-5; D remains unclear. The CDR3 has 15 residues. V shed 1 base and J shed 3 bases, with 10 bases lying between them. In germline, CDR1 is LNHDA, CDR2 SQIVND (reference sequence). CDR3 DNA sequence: TGTGCCAGTAGTATAGGGGCCAGACCCAATCAGCCCCAGCATTTT. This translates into CASSIGARPNQPQHF.

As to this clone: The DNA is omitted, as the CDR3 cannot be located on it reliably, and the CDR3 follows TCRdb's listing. The CDR3 here is CASSTSDTYEQYF. The gene calls are TRBV4-1 and TRBJ2-7; the D call TRBD1 from the table was never checked on the DNA. From germline, CDR1 is MGHRA and CDR2 YSYEKL. From its first to its last residue, the CDR3 has 13 amino acids.

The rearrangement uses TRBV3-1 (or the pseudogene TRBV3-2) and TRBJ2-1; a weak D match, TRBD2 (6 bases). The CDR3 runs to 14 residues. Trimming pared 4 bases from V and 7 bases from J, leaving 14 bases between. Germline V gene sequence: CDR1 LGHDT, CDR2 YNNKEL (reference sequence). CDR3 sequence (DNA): TGTGCCAGCAGCCTTTGGTCCCGGGGGAATGAGCAGTTCTTC. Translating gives CASSLWSRGNEQFF.

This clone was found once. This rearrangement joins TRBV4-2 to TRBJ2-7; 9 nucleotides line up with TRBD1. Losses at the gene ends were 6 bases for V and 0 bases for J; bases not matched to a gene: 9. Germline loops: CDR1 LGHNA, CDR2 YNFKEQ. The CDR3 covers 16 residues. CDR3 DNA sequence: TGTGCCAGCAGTCCATCCGGGACAGGGTTCTCCTACGAGCAGTACTTC. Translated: CASSPSGTGFSYEQYF.

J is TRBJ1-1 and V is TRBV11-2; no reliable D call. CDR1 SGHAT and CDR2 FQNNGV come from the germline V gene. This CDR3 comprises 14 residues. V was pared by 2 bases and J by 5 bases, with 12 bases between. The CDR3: CASSLSRGSTEAFF. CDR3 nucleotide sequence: TGTGCCAGCAGCTTATCCCGCGGAAGTACTGAAGCTTTCTTT.